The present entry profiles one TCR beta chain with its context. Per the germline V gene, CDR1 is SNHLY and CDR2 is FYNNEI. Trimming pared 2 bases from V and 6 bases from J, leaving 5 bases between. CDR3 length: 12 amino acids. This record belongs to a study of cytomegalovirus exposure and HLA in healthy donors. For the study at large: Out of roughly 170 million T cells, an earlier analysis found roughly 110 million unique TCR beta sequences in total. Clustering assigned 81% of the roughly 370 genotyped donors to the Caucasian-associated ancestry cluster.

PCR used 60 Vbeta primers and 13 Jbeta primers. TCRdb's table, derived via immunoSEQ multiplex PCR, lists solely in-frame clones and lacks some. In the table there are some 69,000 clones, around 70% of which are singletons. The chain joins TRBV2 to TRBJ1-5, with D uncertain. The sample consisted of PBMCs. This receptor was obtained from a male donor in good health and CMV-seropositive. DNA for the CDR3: TGTGCCAGCAGTGAATCGGGTCAGCCCCAGCATTTT. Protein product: CASSESGQPQHF.